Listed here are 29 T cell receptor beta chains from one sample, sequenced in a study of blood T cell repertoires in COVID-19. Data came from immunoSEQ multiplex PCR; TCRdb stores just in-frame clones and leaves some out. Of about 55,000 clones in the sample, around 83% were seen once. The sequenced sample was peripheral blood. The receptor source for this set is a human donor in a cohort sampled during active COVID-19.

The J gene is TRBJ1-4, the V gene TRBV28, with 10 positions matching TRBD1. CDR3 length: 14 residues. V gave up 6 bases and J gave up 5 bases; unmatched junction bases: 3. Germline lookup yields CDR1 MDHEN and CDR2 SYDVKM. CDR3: CASRSGQGNEKLFF. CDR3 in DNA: TGTGCCAGCAGATCGGGACAGGGGAATGAAAAACTGTTTTTT.

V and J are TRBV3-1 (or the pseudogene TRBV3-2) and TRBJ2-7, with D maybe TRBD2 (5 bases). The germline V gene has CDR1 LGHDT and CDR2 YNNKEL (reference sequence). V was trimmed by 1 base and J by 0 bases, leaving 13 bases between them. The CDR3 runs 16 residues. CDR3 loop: CASSQVGAARSYEQYF. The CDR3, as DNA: TGTGCCAGCAGCCAAGTTGGAGCGGCCCGCTCCTACGAGCAGTACTTC.

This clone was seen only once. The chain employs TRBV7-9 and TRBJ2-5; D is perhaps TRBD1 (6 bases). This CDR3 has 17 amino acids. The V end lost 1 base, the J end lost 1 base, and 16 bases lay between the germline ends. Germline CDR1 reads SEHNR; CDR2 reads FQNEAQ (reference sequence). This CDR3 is CASSLEGTRVFQETQYF. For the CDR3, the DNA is TGTGCCAGCAGCTTAGAAGGGACACGAGTTTTCCAAGAGACCCAGTACTTC.

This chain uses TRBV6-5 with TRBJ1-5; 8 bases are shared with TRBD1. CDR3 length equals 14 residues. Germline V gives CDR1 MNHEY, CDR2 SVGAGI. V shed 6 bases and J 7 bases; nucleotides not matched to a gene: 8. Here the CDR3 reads CASRPGGSGQPQHF. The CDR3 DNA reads TGTGCCAGCAGGCCAGGGGGCTCAGGACAGCCCCAGCATTTT.

The CDR3, as DNA: TGTGCCAGCAGTGGCGGGACAGGAGAAAAACTGTTTTTT. Protein product: CASSGGTGEKLFF. The rearrangement links TRBV28 to TRBJ1-4; 8 bases are shared with TRBD1. In germline, CDR1 is MDHEN, CDR2 SYDVKM. The CDR3 has 13 amino acids. V was pared by 5 bases and J by 8 bases, with 4 bases of the junction left unmatched.

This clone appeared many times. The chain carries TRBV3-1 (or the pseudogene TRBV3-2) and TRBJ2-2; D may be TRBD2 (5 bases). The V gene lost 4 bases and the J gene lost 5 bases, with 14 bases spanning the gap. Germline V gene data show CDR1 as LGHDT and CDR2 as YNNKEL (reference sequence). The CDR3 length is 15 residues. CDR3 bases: TGTGCCAGCAGCCCCCCTCGGGGAGTTACCGGGGAGCTGTTTTTT. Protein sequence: CASSPPRGVTGELFF.

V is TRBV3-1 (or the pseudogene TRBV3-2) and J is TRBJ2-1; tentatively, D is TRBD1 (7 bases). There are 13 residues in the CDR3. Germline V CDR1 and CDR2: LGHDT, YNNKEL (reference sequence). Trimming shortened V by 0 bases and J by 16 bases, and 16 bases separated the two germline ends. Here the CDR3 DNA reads TGTGCCAGCAGCCAAGAGTATAGCAGGGGGGTATTCTTC. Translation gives CASSQEYSRGVFF.

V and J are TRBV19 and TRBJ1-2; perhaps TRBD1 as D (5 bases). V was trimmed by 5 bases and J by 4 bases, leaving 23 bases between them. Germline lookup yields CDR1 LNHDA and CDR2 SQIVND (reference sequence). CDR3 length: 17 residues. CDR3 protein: CASSPPGLRQIGYGYTF. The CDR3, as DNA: TGTGCCAGTAGTCCCCCGGGACTGAGACAGATAGGCTATGGCTACACCTTC.

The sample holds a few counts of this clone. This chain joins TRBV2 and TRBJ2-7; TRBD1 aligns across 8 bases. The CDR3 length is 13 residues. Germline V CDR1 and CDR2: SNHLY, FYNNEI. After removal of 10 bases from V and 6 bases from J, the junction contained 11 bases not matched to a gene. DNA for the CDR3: TGTGCCATAGCTGCGACAGGGGTCGGCGAGCAGTACTTC. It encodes CAIAATGVGEQYF. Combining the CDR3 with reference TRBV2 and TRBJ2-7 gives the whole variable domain EPEVTQTPSHQVTQMGQEVILRCVPISNHLYFYWYRQILGQKVEFLVSFYNNEISEKSEIFDDQFSVERPDGSNFTLKIRSTKLEDSAMYFCAIAATGVGEQYFGPGTRLTVT.

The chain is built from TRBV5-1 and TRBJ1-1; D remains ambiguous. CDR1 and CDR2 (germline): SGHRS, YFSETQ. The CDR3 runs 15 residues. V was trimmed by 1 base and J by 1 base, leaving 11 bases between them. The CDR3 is CASSLIPGKNTEAFF. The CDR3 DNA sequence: TGCGCCAGCAGCTTGATCCCAGGAAAGAACACTGAAGCTTTCTTT. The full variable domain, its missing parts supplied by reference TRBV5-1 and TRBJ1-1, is KAGVTQTPRYLIKTRGQQVTLSCSPISGHRSVSWYQQTPGQGLQFLFEYFSETQRNKGNFPGRFSGRQFSNSRSEMNVSTLELGDSALYLCASSLIPGKNTEAFFGQGTRLTVV.

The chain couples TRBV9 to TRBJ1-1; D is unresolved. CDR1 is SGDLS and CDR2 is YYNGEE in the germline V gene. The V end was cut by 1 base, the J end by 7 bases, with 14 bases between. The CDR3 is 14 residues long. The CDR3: CASSVTPSSVEAFF. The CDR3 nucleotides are TGTGCCAGCAGCGTAACGCCTTCGAGTGTTGAAGCTTTCTTT.

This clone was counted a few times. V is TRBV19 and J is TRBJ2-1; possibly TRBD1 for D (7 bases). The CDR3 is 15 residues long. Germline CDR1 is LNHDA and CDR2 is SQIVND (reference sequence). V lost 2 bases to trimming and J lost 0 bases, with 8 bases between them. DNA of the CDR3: TGTGCCAGTAGTATACAGGGGGGCTCCTACAATGAGCAGTTCTTC. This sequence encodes CASSIQGGSYNEQFF. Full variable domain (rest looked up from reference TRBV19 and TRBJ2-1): DGGITQSPKYLFRKEGQNVTLSCEQNLNHDAMYWYRQDPGQGLRLIYYSQIVNDFQKGDIAEGYSVSREKKESFPLTVTSAQKNPTAFYLCASSIQGGSYNEQFFGPGTRLTVL.

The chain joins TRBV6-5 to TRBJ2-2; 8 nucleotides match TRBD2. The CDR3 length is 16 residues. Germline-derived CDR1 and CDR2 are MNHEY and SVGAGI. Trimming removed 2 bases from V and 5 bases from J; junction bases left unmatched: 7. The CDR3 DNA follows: TGTGCCAGCAGTTACCAGGTGATAGCGGGGACCGGGGAGCTGTTTTTT. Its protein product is CASSYQVIAGTGELFF.

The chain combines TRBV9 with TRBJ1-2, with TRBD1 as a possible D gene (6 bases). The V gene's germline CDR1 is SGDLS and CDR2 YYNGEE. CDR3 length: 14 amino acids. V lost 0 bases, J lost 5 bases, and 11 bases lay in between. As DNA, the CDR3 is TGTGCCAGCAGCGTAGGAGGGGGGGTTTATGGCTACACCTTC. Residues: CASSVGGGVYGYTF.

CDR3 loop: CASSLFEENTEAFF. CDR3 nucleotide sequence: TGTGCCAGCAGTTTATTCGAGGAGAACACTGAAGCTTTCTTT. This rearrangement joins TRBV28 to TRBJ1-1; D is ambiguous. Trimming took 1 base from V and 1 from J, leaving 7 bases between them. This CDR3 spans 14 amino acids. CDR1 and CDR2 (germline): MDHEN, SYDVKM. The complete variable domain, with remaining parts taken from reference TRBV28 and TRBJ1-1, reads DVKVTQSSRYLVKRTGEKVFLECVQDMDHENMFWYRQDPGLGLRLIYFSYDVKMKEKGDIPEGYSVSREKKERFSLILESASTNQTSMYLCASSLFEENTEAFFGQGTRLTVV.

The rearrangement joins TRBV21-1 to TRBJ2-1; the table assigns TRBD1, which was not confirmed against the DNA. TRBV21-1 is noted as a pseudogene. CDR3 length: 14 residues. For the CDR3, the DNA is TGTGCCAGCTACAACAGGGGTCTATACAATGAGCAGTTCTTC. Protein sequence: CASYNRGLYNEQFF.

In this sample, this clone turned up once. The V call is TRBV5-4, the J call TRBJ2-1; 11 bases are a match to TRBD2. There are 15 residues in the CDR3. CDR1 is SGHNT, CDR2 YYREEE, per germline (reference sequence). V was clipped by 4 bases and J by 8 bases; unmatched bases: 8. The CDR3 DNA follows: TGTGCCAGCAGCCCCGGTAGCGGGAGGGGCGATGAGCAGTTCTTC. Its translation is CASSPGSGRGDEQFF.

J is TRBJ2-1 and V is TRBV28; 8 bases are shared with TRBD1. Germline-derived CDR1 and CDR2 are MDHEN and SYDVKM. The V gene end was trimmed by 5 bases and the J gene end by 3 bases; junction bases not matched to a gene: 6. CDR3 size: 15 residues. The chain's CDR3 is CASSASGGSYNEQFF. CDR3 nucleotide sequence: TGTGCCAGCAGTGCCTCAGGGGGCAGCTACAATGAGCAGTTCTTC.

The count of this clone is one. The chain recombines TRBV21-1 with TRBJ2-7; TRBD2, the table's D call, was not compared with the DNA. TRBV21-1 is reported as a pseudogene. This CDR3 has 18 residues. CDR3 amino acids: CASSKALSSGGVLYEQYF. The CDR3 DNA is TGTGCCAGCAGCAAAGCGCTTTCTAGCGGGGGGGTGCTCTACGAGCAGTACTTC.

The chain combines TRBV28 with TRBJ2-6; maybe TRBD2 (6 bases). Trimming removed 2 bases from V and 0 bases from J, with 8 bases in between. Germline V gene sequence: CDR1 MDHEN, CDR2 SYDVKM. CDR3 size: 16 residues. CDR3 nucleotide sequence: TGTGCCAGCAGTTTAGGGGGGAGCTCTGGGGCCAACGTCCTGACTTTC. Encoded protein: CASSLGGSSGANVLTF.

CDR3 coding DNA: TGTGCCAGCAGCACGTACATGAACACTGAAGCTTTCTTT. Translating it yields CASSTYMNTEAFF. The chain employs TRBV7-9 and TRBJ1-1; the D is unclear. CDR3 size: 13 residues. Trimming cost V 5 bases and J 0 bases, with 7 bases left between them. Germline V gene lookup returns CDR1 SEHNR and CDR2 FQNEAQ (reference sequence). The full variable domain, completed using reference TRBV7-9 and TRBJ1-1, is DTGVSQNPRHKITKRGQNVTFRCDPISEHNRLYWYRQTLGQGPEFLTYFQNEAQLEKSRLLSDRFSAERPKGSFSTLEIQRTEQGDSAMYLCASSTYMNTEAFFGQGTRLTVV.

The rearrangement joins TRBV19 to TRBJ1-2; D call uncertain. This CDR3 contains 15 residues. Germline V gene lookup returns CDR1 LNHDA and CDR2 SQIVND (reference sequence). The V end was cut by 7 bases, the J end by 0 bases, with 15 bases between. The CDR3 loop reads CASTGRSNSNYGYTF. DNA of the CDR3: TGTGCCAGTACCGGTAGGAGTAATTCTAACTATGGCTACACCTTC.

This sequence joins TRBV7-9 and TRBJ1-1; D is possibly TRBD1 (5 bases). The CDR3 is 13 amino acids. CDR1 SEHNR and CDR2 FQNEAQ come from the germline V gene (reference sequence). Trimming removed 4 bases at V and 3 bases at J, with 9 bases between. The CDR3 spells CASSWGEDTEAFF. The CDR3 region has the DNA TGTGCCAGCAGCTGGGGGGAAGACACTGAAGCTTTCTTT.

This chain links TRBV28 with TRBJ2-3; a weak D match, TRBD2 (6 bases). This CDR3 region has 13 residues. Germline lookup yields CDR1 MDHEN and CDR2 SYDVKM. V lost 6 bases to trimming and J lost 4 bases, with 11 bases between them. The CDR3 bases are TGTGCCAGCAGCCCGCCGGGGGCAGATACGCAGTATTTT. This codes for CASSPPGADTQYF.

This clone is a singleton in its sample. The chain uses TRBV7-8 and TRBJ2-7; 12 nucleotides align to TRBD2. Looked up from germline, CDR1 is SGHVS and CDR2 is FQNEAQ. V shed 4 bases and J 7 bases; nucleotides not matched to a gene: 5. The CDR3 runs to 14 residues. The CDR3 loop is CASSSSGRAQEQYF. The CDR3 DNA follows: TGTGCCAGCAGCTCTAGCGGGAGGGCCCAAGAGCAGTACTTC.

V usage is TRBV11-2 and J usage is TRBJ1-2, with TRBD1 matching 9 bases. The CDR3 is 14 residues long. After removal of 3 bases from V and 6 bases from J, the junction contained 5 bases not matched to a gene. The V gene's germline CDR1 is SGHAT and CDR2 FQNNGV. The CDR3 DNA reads TGTGCCAGCAGCTTTACAGGGGGCGCCGATGGCTACACCTTC. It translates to CASSFTGGADGYTF.

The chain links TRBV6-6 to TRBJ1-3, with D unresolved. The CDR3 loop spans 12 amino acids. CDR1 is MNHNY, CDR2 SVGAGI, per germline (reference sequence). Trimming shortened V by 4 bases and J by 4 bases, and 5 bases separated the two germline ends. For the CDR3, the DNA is TGTGCCAGCAGTTCCCCGGGAAACACCATATATTTT. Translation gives CASSSPGNTIYF.

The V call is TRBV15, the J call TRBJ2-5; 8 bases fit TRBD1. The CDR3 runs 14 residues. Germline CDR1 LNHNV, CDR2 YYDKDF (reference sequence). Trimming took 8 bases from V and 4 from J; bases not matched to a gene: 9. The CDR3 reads CATAEDRALETQYF. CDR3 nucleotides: TGTGCCACCGCTGAGGACAGGGCCCTAGAGACCCAGTACTTC.

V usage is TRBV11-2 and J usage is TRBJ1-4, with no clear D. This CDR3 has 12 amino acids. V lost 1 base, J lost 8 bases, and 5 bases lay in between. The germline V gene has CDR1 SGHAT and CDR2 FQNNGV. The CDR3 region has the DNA TGTGCCAGCAGCTTAGTCGGGGAAAAACTGTTTTTT. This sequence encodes CASSLVGEKLFF.